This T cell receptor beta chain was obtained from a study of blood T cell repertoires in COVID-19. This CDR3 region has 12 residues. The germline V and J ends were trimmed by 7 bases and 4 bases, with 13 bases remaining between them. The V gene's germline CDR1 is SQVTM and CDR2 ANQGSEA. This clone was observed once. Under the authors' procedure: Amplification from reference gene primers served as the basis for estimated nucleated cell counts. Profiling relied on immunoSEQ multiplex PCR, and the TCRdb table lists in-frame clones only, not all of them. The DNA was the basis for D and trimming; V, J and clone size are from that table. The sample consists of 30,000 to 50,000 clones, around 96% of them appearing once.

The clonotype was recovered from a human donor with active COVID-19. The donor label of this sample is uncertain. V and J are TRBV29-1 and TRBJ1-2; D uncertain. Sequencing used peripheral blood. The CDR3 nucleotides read TGCAGCGCCCGGACTCAGATCTATGGCTACACCTTC. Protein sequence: CSARTQIYGYTF.